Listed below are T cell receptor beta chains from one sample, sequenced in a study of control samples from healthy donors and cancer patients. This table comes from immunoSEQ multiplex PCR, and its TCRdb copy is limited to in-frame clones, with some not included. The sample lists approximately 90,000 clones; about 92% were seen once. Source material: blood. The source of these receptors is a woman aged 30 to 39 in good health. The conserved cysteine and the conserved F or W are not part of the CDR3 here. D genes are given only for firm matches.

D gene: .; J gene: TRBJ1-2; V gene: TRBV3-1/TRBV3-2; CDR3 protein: ASSQDGVRGNYGYT
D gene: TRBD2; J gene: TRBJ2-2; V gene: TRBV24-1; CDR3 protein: ATSDSGGAGWSGELF
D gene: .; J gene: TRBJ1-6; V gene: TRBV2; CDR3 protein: ASSGRQLYNSPLH
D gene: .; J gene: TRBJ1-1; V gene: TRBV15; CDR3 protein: ATSRDLGVMNTEAF
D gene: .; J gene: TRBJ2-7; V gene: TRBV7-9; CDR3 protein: ASSHAYEQY
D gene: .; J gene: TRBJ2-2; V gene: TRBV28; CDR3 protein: AGTTGVGGELF
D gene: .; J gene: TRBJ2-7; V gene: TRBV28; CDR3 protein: ASSVPPGTISYEQY
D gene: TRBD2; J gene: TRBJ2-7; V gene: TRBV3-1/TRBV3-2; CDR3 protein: ASSQDRFLVPGLGPYEQY
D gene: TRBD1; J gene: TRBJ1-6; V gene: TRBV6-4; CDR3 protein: ASSVPRDREYLLHNSPLH
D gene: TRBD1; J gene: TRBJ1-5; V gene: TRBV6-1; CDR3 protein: ASSEMGRGLDQPQH
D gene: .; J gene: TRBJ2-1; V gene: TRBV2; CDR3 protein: ASSERNEQF
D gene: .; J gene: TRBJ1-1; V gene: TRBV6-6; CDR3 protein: ASSYSGQMNTEAF
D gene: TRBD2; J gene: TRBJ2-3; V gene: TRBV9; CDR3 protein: ASSGRDYSTDTQY
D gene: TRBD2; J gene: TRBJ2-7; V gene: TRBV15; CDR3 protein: ATSGERLAGARDEQY
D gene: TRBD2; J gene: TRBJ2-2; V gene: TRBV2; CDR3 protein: ASSPTSGNTGELF
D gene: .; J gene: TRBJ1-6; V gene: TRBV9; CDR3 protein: ASSPSSVFRDPRYSPLH
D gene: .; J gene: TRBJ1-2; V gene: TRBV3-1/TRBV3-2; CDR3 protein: ASSQVGGRGNYGYT
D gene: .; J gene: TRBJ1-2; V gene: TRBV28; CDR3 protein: ASTPPYRRNRGYT
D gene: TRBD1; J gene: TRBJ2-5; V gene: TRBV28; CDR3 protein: ASSFFGTGEETQY
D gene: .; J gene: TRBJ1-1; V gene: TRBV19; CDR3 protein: ASSMLQGPTEAF
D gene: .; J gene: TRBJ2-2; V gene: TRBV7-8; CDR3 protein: ASSPFGGPGELF
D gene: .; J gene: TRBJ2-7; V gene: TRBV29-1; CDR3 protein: SVGQETYEQY
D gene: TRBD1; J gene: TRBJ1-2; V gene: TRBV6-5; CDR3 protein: ASRQGVDYGYT
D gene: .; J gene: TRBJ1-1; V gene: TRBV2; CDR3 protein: ASFRDGNTEAF
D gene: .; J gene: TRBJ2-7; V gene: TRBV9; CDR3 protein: ASSVLAGSSYEQY
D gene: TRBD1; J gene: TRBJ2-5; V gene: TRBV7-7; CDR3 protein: ASSPTQGAAQETQY
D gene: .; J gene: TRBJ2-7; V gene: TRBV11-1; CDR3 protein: ASTTGYEQY
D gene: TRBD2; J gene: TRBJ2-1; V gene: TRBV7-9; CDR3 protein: ASSTGLAGGYSEQF
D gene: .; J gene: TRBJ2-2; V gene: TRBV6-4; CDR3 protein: ASSDSTQGNTGELF
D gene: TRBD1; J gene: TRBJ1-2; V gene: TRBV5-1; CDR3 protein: ASRLGTGDGYT
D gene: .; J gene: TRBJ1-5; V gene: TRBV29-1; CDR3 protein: SVEVGGNQPQH
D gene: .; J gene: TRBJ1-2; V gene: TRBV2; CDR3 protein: ASSATDNYGYT
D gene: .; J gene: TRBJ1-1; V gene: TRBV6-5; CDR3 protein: ASRWGMNTEAF
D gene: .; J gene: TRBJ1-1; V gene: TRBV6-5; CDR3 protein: ASSYTAKGYTEAF
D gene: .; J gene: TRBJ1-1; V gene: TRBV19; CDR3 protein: ASSIALGGAF
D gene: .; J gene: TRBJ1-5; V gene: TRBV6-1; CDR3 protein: ASSEIDRQPQH
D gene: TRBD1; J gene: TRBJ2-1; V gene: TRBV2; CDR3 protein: ATRGQTLLNEQF
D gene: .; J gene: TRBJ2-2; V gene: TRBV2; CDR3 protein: ASRAEAGGEGELF
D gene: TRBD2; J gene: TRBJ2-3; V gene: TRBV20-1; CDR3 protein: SASSGRFADTQY
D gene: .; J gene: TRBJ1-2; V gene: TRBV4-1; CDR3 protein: ASSQDSRPGGYGYT
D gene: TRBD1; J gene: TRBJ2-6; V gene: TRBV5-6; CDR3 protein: ASSLPTGVTAAGANVLT
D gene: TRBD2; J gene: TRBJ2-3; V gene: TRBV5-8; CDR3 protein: ASSFGREDRMY
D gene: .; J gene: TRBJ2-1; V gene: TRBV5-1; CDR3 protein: ASSFFNRGKGNNEQF
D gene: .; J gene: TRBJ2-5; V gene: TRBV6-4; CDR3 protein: ASSDLGGGRGKKETQY
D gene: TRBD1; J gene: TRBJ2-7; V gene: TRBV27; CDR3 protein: ASSLGTGGRYEQY
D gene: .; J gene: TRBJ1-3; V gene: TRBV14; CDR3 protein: ASSQRIENTIY